These 31 T cell receptor beta chains were all obtained from the same sample, sequenced in a study of T cells after somatic rescue of genetic block (dated by TCRdb to 2018 to 2020). Library creation used the immunoSEQ multiplex PCR assay. This is the immuneACCESS table as TCRdb keeps it, with only in-frame sequences that have V and J called. A part of the clones is gone; compared with another copy, unresolved V genes explain less than half, and the rest is unexplained. This sample comprises about 68,000 clones, 92% of them detected only once. The ten top clones hold 2.9% of the sample. Sequences were obtained from peripheral blood mononuclear cells (PBMCs). These receptor sequences come from a man aged 35-49 years.

This sequence joins TRBV5-5 and TRBJ2-7; D remains ambiguous. The V end was cut by 2 bases, the J end by 2 bases, with 11 bases between. This CDR3 comprises 14 residues. The germline V gene has CDR1 SGHKS and CDR2 YYEKEE (reference sequence). This CDR3 reads CASSLMPTTYEQYF. Here the CDR3 DNA reads TGTGCCAGCAGCTTAATGCCCACCACCTACGAGCAGTACTTC.

V is TRBV18 and J is TRBJ1-6; D perhaps matches TRBD1 (5 bases). Germline loops: CDR1 KGHSH, CDR2 LQKENI. Trimming cost V 3 bases and J 5 bases, with 20 bases left between them. The CDR3 consists of 18 residues. The CDR3 here is CASSPLPQGPTNNSPLHF. DNA of the CDR3: TGTGCCAGCTCACCCCTCCCTCAGGGTCCTACTAATAATTCACCCCTCCACTTT.

The rearrangement joins TRBV6-5 to TRBJ2-1, with TRBD2 matching over 13 bases. Germline V lookup: CDR1 MNHEY, CDR2 SVGAGI. V lost 8 bases, J lost 10 bases, and 8 bases stayed unmatched. The CDR3 consists of 14 residues. CDR3 coding DNA: TGTGCCAGCTCACGAGGACTAGCGGGAGACGAGCAGTTCTTC. It codes for CASSRGLAGDEQFF.

CDR3 sequence: CASSEFRSYEQYF. CDR3 coding DNA: TGCGCCAGCAGTGAGTTCAGATCCTACGAGCAGTACTTC. The chain has TRBV10-2 and TRBJ2-7, with unresolved D. CDR3 length: 13 amino acids. Germline lookup yields CDR1 WSHSY and CDR2 SAAADI. The V gene lost 1 base and the J gene lost 1 base, with 5 bases spanning the gap.

The V and J genes are TRBV5-1 and TRBJ2-7; TRBD2 might be the D (5 bases). This CDR3 is 12 amino acids long. The ends were cut back, 4 bases at V and 6 bases at J, with 11 bases in the middle. Per germline, CDR1 SGHRS and CDR2 YFSETQ. The CDR3 DNA follows: TGCGCCAGCAGCCTCAGCCGGGGCGAGCAGTACTTC. Translated: CASSLSRGEQYF.

The chain uses TRBV6-5 and TRBJ2-1; TRBD1 aligns across 9 bases. This CDR3 is 15 amino acids long. With V trimmed by 6 bases and J by 7 bases, 10 bases remained unmatched. Germline CDR1 is MNHEY and CDR2 is SVGAGI. In DNA form, the CDR3 reads TGTGCCAGCAGAAAGCCCGGGACAGGGATGAATGAGCAGTTCTTC. It specifies CASRKPGTGMNEQFF.

The chain employs TRBV28 and TRBJ1-5, with a possible D match to TRBD1 (6 bases). CDR1 and CDR2 from the germline V gene are MDHEN and SYDVKM. The CDR3 runs 17 residues. V shed 8 bases and J shed 2 bases, with 22 bases lying between them. CDR3 sequence reads: CASLTRRGAGRNQPQHF. The CDR3 DNA reads as TGTGCCAGCCTAACCCGGAGGGGGGCTGGGCGCAATCAGCCCCAGCATTTT.

CDR3 in DNA: TGTGCCAGCAGTTCCGGGACTAGCGGGAGCTCTGGGCAGTACTTC. The encoded protein is CASSSGTSGSSGQYF. The chain is built from TRBV28 and TRBJ2-7; TRBD2 matches 14 bases. Trimming cost V 4 bases and J 9 bases; bases outside gene matches: 8. From germline, CDR1 is MDHEN and CDR2 SYDVKM. CDR3 length: 15 residues.

The chain is built from TRBV9 and TRBJ2-2; D might be TRBD1 (5 bases). CDR3 length: 18 residues. V was clipped by 0 bases and J by 5 bases, with 20 bases between them. The germline V gene has CDR1 SGDLS and CDR2 YYNGEE. The CDR3 bases are TGTGCCAGCAGCGTAGAGGAGAATAGGGGCGCCGCTACCGGGGAGCTGTTTTTT. Amino acid sequence: CASSVEENRGAATGELFF. The whole variable domain, filled in from reference TRBV9 and TRBJ2-2, reads DSGVTQTPKHLITATGQRVTLRCSPRSGDLSVYWYQQSLDQGLQFLIQYYNGEERAKGNILERFSAQQFPDLHSELNLSSLELGDSALYFCASSVEENRGAATGELFFGEGSRLTVL.

This chain connects TRBV14 to TRBJ2-3; D gene unclear. Germline V gene lookup returns CDR1 SGHDN and CDR2 FVKESK. The CDR3 has 14 residues. V was clipped by 4 bases and J by 2 bases, with 10 bases between them. CDR3 in amino acids: CASSPKPDTDTQYF. CDR3 nucleotide sequence: TGTGCCAGCAGCCCTAAACCTGACACAGATACGCAGTATTTT.

This rearrangement joins TRBV7-9 to TRBJ2-2; TRBD2 is a possible D gene (6 bases). V was cut by 4 bases and J by 5 bases, with 14 bases left in between. This CDR3 is built from 15 residues. Germline V gives CDR1 SEHNR, CDR2 FQNEAQ (reference sequence). DNA for the CDR3: TGTGCCAGCAGCTGGCTCCTAGCGAGTACCGGGGAGCTGTTTTTT. Protein: CASSWLLASTGELFF.

The chain combines TRBV5-4 with TRBJ2-7, with TRBD2 identical over 11 bases. The trim removed 1 base at V and 6 bases at J, leaving 6 bases unmatched. Germline loops: CDR1 SGHNT, CDR2 YYREEE (reference sequence). The CDR3 has 15 amino acids. CDR3 region: CASSLQLAGGSEQYF. For the CDR3, the DNA is TGTGCCAGCAGCTTGCAGTTAGCGGGAGGGTCCGAGCAGTACTTC.

The rearrangement uses TRBV7-8 and TRBJ1-5; 9 bases are shared with TRBD1. J lost 5 bases, V lost 5 bases, and 4 bases had no gene match. Germline lookup yields CDR1 SGHVS and CDR2 FQNEAQ. The length of the CDR3 is 14 residues. CDR3: CASSDTGGDQPQHF. The DNA of the CDR3 is TGTGCCAGCAGCGACACAGGGGGCGATCAGCCCCAGCATTTT. The variable domain in full, with the rest retrieved from reference TRBV7-8 and TRBJ1-5, is GAGVSQSPRYKVAKRGQDVALRCDPISGHVSLFWYQQALGQGPEFLTYFQNEAQLDKSGLPSDRFFAERPEGSVSTLKIQRTQQEDSAVYLCASSDTGGDQPQHFGDGTRLSIL.

The chain combines TRBV7-3 with TRBJ2-3, with a weak D call TRBD2 (5 bases). Germline CDR1 reads SGHTA; CDR2 reads FQGTGA. The CDR3 is 14 residues long. V shed 2 bases and J shed 4 bases, with 10 bases lying between them. CDR3 bases: TGTGCCAGCAGCTTACGTCCTAGCCCAGATACGCAGTATTTT. It specifies CASSLRPSPDTQYF.

The V and J genes are TRBV20-1 and TRBJ1-6, with D unresolved. There are 10 residues in the CDR3. Germline CDR1 DFQATT, CDR2 SNEGSKA (reference sequence). V lost 3 bases, J lost 9 bases, and 3 bases lay in between. The chain's CDR3 is CSARGSPLHF. The CDR3, as DNA: TGCAGTGCTAGGGGTTCACCCCTCCACTTT.

The rearrangement uses TRBV7-2 and TRBJ2-1, with TRBD2 as a possible D gene (6 bases). V shed 1 base and J shed 4 bases, with 14 bases lying between them. The CDR3 spans 16 residues. Germline V lookup: CDR1 SGHTA, CDR2 FQGNSA. DNA for the CDR3: TGTGCCAGCAGCTTAGGCCTAGCGACCCGGTACAATGAGCAGTTCTTC. Its protein product is CASSLGLATRYNEQFF.

The chain couples TRBV4-3 to TRBJ2-1; D call uncertain. The CDR3 is made up of 12 amino acids. Germline V gives CDR1 LGHNA, CDR2 YSLEER. V lost 5 bases and J lost 6, with 8 bases in between. Written as DNA, the CDR3 is TGCGCCAGCAGCTCTGACTTCAATGAGCAGTTCTTC. This translates into CASSSDFNEQFF.

The chain combines TRBV6-5 with TRBJ2-5, with D possibly being TRBD2 (6 bases). V dropped 3 bases and J dropped 5 bases, with 19 bases sitting between them. CDR1 is MNHEY, CDR2 SVGAGI, per germline. CDR3 length: 16 residues. CDR3: CASSYSSRGGGETQYF. The CDR3 DNA reads TGTGCCAGCAGTTATTCGTCGAGGGGAGGCGGGGAGACCCAGTACTTC.

The J gene is TRBJ1-1, the V gene TRBV19, with 11 positions matching TRBD1. This CDR3 spans 15 amino acids. Per the germline V gene, CDR1 is LNHDA and CDR2 is SQIVND (reference sequence). With 8 bases clipped from V and 5 bases from J, the junction kept 10 bases outside the gene matches. The CDR3 here is CASGSGTGGKTEAFF. As DNA, the CDR3 is TGTGCCAGTGGGTCCGGGACAGGGGGAAAGACTGAAGCTTTCTTT.

The chain uses TRBV9 and TRBJ1-6, with TRBD1 matching 12 bases. CDR3 size: 19 residues. The V gene end was trimmed by 4 bases and the J gene end by 7 bases; junction bases not matched to a gene: 15. CDR1 and CDR2 (germline): SGDLS, YYNGEE. CDR3 loop: CASSRSGRDRGHRNSPLHF. CDR3 bases: TGTGCCAGCAGCCGATCTGGGCGGGACAGGGGGCACAGGAATTCACCCCTCCACTTT.

The chain combines TRBV7-2 with TRBJ2-5, with 8 positions matching TRBD2. The CDR3 loop spans 13 amino acids. The J segment lost 5 bases and the V segment lost 5 bases, leaving 4 bases of the junction unmatched. Looked up from germline, CDR1 is SGHTA and CDR2 is FQGNSA. For the CDR3, the DNA is TGTGCCAGCAGCACTCCGGGAGGGGAGACCCAGTACTTC. Translating it yields CASSTPGGETQYF.

The V and J genes are TRBV20-1 and TRBJ2-5, with D unclear. Germline-derived CDR1 and CDR2 are DFQATT and SNEGSKA (reference sequence). The CDR3 is 11 residues long. V lost 3 bases and J lost 3, with 5 bases in between. CDR3 coding DNA: TGCAGTGCTAGCCTAGAAGAGACCCAGTACTTC. This translates into CSASLEETQYF.

This sequence joins TRBV6-5 and TRBJ2-5; TRBD1 matches at 9 bases. Per germline, CDR1 MNHEY and CDR2 SVGAGI. This CDR3 is 15 amino acids long. The ends lost 2 bases at V and 4 bases at J; junction bases unmatched: 5. The CDR3 sequence: CASSYRQGGGETQYF. The CDR3 nucleotides read TGTGCCAGCAGTTACAGACAGGGGGGAGGAGAGACCCAGTACTTC.

CDR3 DNA sequence: TGTGCCAGTAGCGAGGACACCAGCTCCTACAATGAGCAGTTCTTC. This gives the protein CASSEDTSSYNEQFF. This rearrangement joins TRBV19 to TRBJ2-1; a possible D gene is TRBD1 (5 bases). Trimming removed 6 bases at V and 0 bases at J, with 12 bases between. Germline-derived CDR1 and CDR2 are LNHDA and SQIVND (reference sequence). This CDR3 comprises 15 residues.

V and J are TRBV7-8 and TRBJ2-1; no clear D gene. The V gene lost 5 bases and the J gene lost 8 bases, with 10 bases spanning the gap. The CDR3 contains 12 residues. The germline CDR1 and CDR2 sequences are SGHVS and FQNEAQ. The CDR3 reads CASSRPWDEQFF. CDR3 nucleotide sequence: TGTGCCAGCAGCCGTCCCTGGGATGAGCAGTTCTTC. The full variable domain, rest sourced from reference TRBV7-8 and TRBJ2-1, is GAGVSQSPRYKVAKRGQDVALRCDPISGHVSLFWYQQALGQGPEFLTYFQNEAQLDKSGLPSDRFFAERPEGSVSTLKIQRTQQEDSAVYLCASSRPWDEQFFGPGTRLTVL.

The V gene is TRBV19, the J gene TRBJ1-4; possibly TRBD1 for D (5 bases). V lost 6 bases and J lost 6, with 17 bases in between. CDR1 is LNHDA, CDR2 SQIVND, per germline (reference sequence). This CDR3 comprises 15 residues. CDR3 sequence: CASSLGQGKYEKLFF. The CDR3 DNA sequence: TGTGCCAGTAGCTTGGGCCAGGGAAAGTATGAAAAACTGTTTTTT.

This CDR3 reads CASSHRGRGTNEKLFF. The CDR3 region has the DNA TGTGCCAGCAGCCACAGGGGTCGGGGTACTAATGAAAAACTGTTTTTT. This chain connects TRBV7-9 to TRBJ1-4, with 7 positions matching TRBD1. CDR1 is SEHNR and CDR2 is FQNEAQ in the germline V gene (reference sequence). V trimming: 5 bases; J trimming: 2 bases; junction bases outside the gene matches: 8. CDR3 length: 16 amino acids.

The chain has TRBV9 and TRBJ1-4, with 8 bases identical to TRBD1. This CDR3 has 14 residues. V lost 3 bases to trimming and J lost 8 bases; unmatched junction nucleotides: 6. CDR1 is SGDLS and CDR2 is YYNGEE in the germline V gene. The CDR3 reads CASSDDRGGEKLFF. As DNA, the CDR3 is TGTGCCAGCAGCGACGACAGGGGAGGCGAAAAACTGTTTTTT. Variable domain in full (rest from reference TRBV9 and TRBJ1-4): DSGVTQTPKHLITATGQRVTLRCSPRSGDLSVYWYQQSLDQGLQFLIQYYNGEERAKGNILERFSAQQFPDLHSELNLSSLELGDSALYFCASSDDRGGEKLFFGSGTQLSVL.

Only one count was recorded for this clone. This rearrangement joins TRBV27 to TRBJ2-7, with D maybe TRBD1 (6 bases). The germline V gene encodes CDR1 MNHEY and CDR2 SMNVEV (reference sequence). The V end lost 0 bases, the J end lost 3 bases, and 12 bases lay between the germline ends. This CDR3 is built from 15 residues. CDR3 protein: CASSLSSQGLYEQYF. As DNA, the CDR3 is TGTGCCAGCAGTTTATCGAGTCAGGGGCTCTACGAGCAGTACTTC.

As concerns this clone: This sample includes further DNA sequences coding for the same CDR3. This chain connects TRBV28 to TRBJ2-7; 7 bases match TRBD1. The CDR3 covers 13 residues. The ends lost 2 bases at V and 4 bases at J; junction bases unmatched: 2. Germline V gene lookup returns CDR1 MDHEN and CDR2 SYDVKM. The CDR3 coding sequence is TGTGCCAGCAGTTTACAGGGGGTGTACGAGCAGTACTTC. Translation gives CASSLQGVYEQYF.

The chain employs TRBV13 and TRBJ1-2; D is unresolved. V lost 0 bases and J 0 bases, leaving 5 bases between the germline ends. The CDR3 consists of 14 residues. The germline V gene encodes CDR1 PRHDT and CDR2 FYEKMQ (reference sequence). The CDR3 DNA reads TGTGCCAGCAGCTTAGGGCGGACTAACTATGGCTACACCTTC. This gives the protein CASSLGRTNYGYTF. The whole variable domain, filled in from reference TRBV13 and TRBJ1-2, reads AAGVIQSPRHLIKEKRETATLKCYPIPRHDTVYWYQQGPGQDPQFLISFYEKMQSDKGSIPDRFSAQQFSDYHSELNMSSLELGDSALYFCASSLGRTNYGYTFGSGTRLTVV.